This entry lists 17 T cell receptor beta chains sequenced from one sample in a study of blood T cell repertoires in COVID-19 (dated by TCRdb to between 2020 and 2021). Receptor libraries were prepared by the immunoSEQ multiplex PCR assay. Sourced from immuneACCESS, this table was stored by TCRdb with only in-frame sequences that have V and J called. A share of the clones is absent; for the studies checked, an unresolved V gene accounts for under half, and the remainder has no known explanation. This sample gives about 160,000 clones in total; approximately 82% of them show up just once. The ten top clones hold under 9% of the sample. The sample comprised peripheral blood. The receptors stem from a woman aged 40 to 50 with COVID-19, enrolled during active disease.

The rearrangement links TRBV6-5 to TRBJ2-1; TRBD2 matches at 12 bases. The CDR3 loop spans 15 amino acids. Trimming removed 6 bases from V and 12 bases from J; junction bases left unmatched: 12. CDR1 MNHEY and CDR2 SVGAGI come from the germline V gene. CDR3 protein: CASSNGLAGPRGQFF. As DNA, the CDR3 is TGTGCCAGCAGCAACGGACTAGCGGGGCCCCGGGGGCAGTTCTTC.

The chain is built from TRBV2 and TRBJ2-6, with a possible D match to TRBD1 (6 bases). Per germline, CDR1 SNHLY and CDR2 FYNNEI. The CDR3 loop spans 15 amino acids. V was pared by 5 bases and J by 2 bases, with 10 bases between. The CDR3, as DNA: TGTGCCAGCAGTCGAAACAGGGCTGGGGCCAACGTCCTGACTTTC. It encodes CASSRNRAGANVLTF.

The chain couples TRBV5-6 to TRBJ2-5, with a tentative D call TRBD2 (6 bases). This CDR3 spans 13 amino acids. V lost 2 bases, J lost 5 bases, and 10 bases lay in between. Germline CDR1 and CDR2: SGHDT and YYEEEE. CDR3 sequence reads: CASSFGGGETQYF. CDR3 DNA: TGTGCCAGCAGCTTCGGGGGTGGGGAGACCCAGTACTTC.

Notes on this clone: At one boundary the junction diverges from the germline segment, which might be a read error. The gene calls are TRBV19 and TRBJ2-5; the match to TRBD1 covers 8 bases. This CDR3 spans 12 amino acids. Germline values: CDR1 LNHDA, CDR2 SQIVND (reference sequence). CDR3 bases: TGTGCCAGTAGTACGGGGCAGGGGGCGCGGCACTTC. This codes for CASSTGQGARHF.

This clone turned up a few times. This sample also contains other DNA sequences that code for the same CDR3. The rearrangement uses TRBV27 and TRBJ2-7, with unresolved D. Germline V gives CDR1 MNHEY, CDR2 SMNVEV (reference sequence). The germline V and J ends were trimmed by 0 bases and 1 base, with 4 bases remaining between them. This CDR3 region has 13 residues. CDR3 protein: CASSLSPSYEQYF. CDR3 nucleotides: TGTGCCAGCAGTTTATCCCCTTCCTACGAGCAGTACTTC.

V gene TRBV6-5 combines with J gene TRBJ1-5; TRBD1 matches 9 bases. The junction had 5 bases not matched to a gene; V was cut back by 7 bases and J by 7 bases. Germline CDR1 reads MNHEY; CDR2 reads SVGAGI. The CDR3 is made up of 13 amino acids. The CDR3 reads CASTGTGIQPQHF. CDR3 nucleotides: TGTGCCAGCACCGGGACAGGGATACAGCCCCAGCATTTT.

The chain links TRBV9 to TRBJ2-2; D is unresolved. The CDR3 length is 14 residues. V was clipped by 3 bases and J by 8 bases, with 14 bases between them. In germline, CDR1 is SGDLS, CDR2 YYNGEE. The CDR3 loop reads CASSATTFWGELFF. The CDR3 DNA sequence: TGTGCCAGCAGCGCCACGACTTTCTGGGGGGAGCTGTTTTTT.

V gene TRBV18 combines with J gene TRBJ1-1, with D perhaps TRBD1 (5 bases). V was clipped by 5 bases and J by 0 bases, with 13 bases between them. This CDR3 is 15 amino acids long. CDR1 and CDR2 (germline): KGHSH, LQKENI. The CDR3 region has the DNA TGTGCCAGCTCAGCGACAGAGAGGCTGAACACTGAAGCTTTCTTT. Encoded protein: CASSATERLNTEAFF.

The rearrangement joins TRBV29-1 to TRBJ2-4; TRBD1 matches 8 bases. CDR3 length: 14 amino acids. Looked up from germline, CDR1 is SQVTM and CDR2 is ANQGSEA. Unmatched junction bases numbered 5, after V lost 5 bases and J lost 2 bases. CDR3 bases: TGCAGCGTTTGGGACAGGTCTCCCAAAAACATTCAGTACTTC. As protein: CSVWDRSPKNIQYF.

This chain joins TRBV18 and TRBJ2-7, with D possibly TRBD1 on 6 matching bases. The CDR3 has 16 residues. The germline V and J ends were trimmed by 5 bases and 0 bases, with 17 bases remaining between them. In germline, CDR1 is KGHSH, CDR2 LQKENI. The CDR3 nucleotides are TGTGCCAGCTCAGGGTCAGGGGCACCCAACTCCTACGAGCAGTACTTC. Translation: CASSGSGAPNSYEQYF.

The chain combines TRBV14 with TRBJ2-2, with D possibly matching TRBD2 (5 bases). The CDR3 covers 16 residues. The germline V and J ends were trimmed by 5 bases and 1 base, with 14 bases remaining between them. Germline CDR1 SGHDN, CDR2 FVKESK. The CDR3 loop is CASSSRGGWNTGELFF. The DNA of the CDR3 is TGTGCCAGCAGCTCGAGAGGCGGGTGGAACACCGGGGAGCTGTTTTTT. The entire variable domain, with the rest obtained from reference TRBV14 and TRBJ2-2, is as follows: EAGVTQFPSHSVIEKGQTVTLRCDPISGHDNLYWYRRVMGKEIKFLLHFVKESKQDESGMPNNRFLAERTGGTYSTLKVQPAELEDSGVYFCASSSRGGWNTGELFFGEGSRLTVL.

This clone appeared a single time. The chain links TRBV30 to TRBJ2-7; 7 positions agree with TRBD1. Trimming removed 3 bases from V and 3 bases from J; junction bases left unmatched: 8. This CDR3 is built from 14 residues. The germline V gene encodes CDR1 GTSNPN and CDR2 SVGIG (reference sequence). Here the CDR3 DNA reads TGTGCCTGGAGCCAAAGAAGGGGGCTCTACGAGCAGTACTTC. It translates to CAWSQRRGLYEQYF.

The genes are TRBV7-9 and TRBJ1-1; maybe TRBD1 (6 bases). Trimming took off 5 bases at V and 5 bases at J, with 24 bases between the two ends. The CDR3 loop spans 17 amino acids. The V gene's germline CDR1 is SEHNR and CDR2 FQNEAQ (reference sequence). Written as DNA, the CDR3 is TGTGCCAGCAGCCCTATAGGGCATACAGGGCCGAGAACTGAAGCTTTCTTT. Its protein product is CASSPIGHTGPRTEAFF. Looking up the rest from reference TRBV7-9 and TRBJ1-1 gives the full variable domain: DTGVSQNPRHKITKRGQNVTFRCDPISEHNRLYWYRQTLGQGPEFLTYFQNEAQLEKSRLLSDRFSAERPKGSFSTLEIQRTEQGDSAMYLCASSPIGHTGPRTEAFFGQGTRLTVV.

The chain employs TRBV28 and TRBJ1-5, with D perhaps TRBD1 (5 bases). CDR3 length: 16 residues. Trimming stripped 4 bases from V and 5 bases from J, with 18 bases between. CDR1 MDHEN and CDR2 SYDVKM come from the germline V gene. CDR3 in amino acids: CASSSLQIRGYQPQHF. The CDR3 nucleotides are TGTGCCAGCAGTTCCCTACAAATCCGGGGGTATCAGCCCCAGCATTTT.

This chain connects TRBV6-5 to TRBJ2-1; D possibly corresponds to TRBD2 (5 bases). Germline V gives CDR1 MNHEY, CDR2 SVGAGI. This CDR3 contains 15 residues. The V end lost 0 bases, the J end lost 6 bases, and 12 bases lay between the germline ends. The CDR3 sequence: CASSYSRVGPNEQFF. The CDR3 bases are TGTGCCAGCAGTTACTCGAGGGTCGGACCCAATGAGCAGTTCTTC.

V and J are TRBV3-1 (or the pseudogene TRBV3-2) and TRBJ2-3; TRBD1 agrees at 9 bases. The ends lost 2 bases at V and 4 bases at J; junction bases unmatched: 4. The CDR3 spans 15 residues. CDR1 and CDR2 (germline): LGHDT, YNNKEL (reference sequence). The CDR3 is CASSQSDRGADTQYF. Here the CDR3 DNA reads TGTGCCAGCAGCCAATCGGACAGGGGTGCAGATACGCAGTATTTT.

The CDR3 loop reads CASSSQGAASGNTIYF. The CDR3 DNA sequence: TGCGCCAGCAGCTCACAGGGGGCAGCTTCTGGAAACACCATATATTTT. The J gene is TRBJ1-3, the V gene TRBV5-1, with 9 nucleotides matching TRBD1. The length of the CDR3 is 16 residues. Germline CDR1 is SGHRS and CDR2 is YFSETQ. J was trimmed by 1 base and V by 3 bases; bases with no gene match: 5.